The 4 T cell receptor beta chains below come from one sample, sequenced in a study of T cell repertoires and HLA-DP antigens. Clones were read by immunoSEQ multiplex PCR, and TCRdb kept only the in-frame ones, dropping some. This sample carries over 100,000 clones, 92% of them seen once, and the ten largest clones take less than 0.35%. These receptors' antigens are unknown. The sample taken for sequencing was CD4+ T cells from PBMCs. The source is a woman aged 18-35 years in good health and CMV-seronegative.

This chain links TRBV7-2 with TRBJ2-6; D might be TRBD2 (5 bases). CDR3 length: 19 amino acids. Germline CDR1 SGHTA, CDR2 FQGNSA. V was pared by 0 bases and J by 0 bases, with 15 bases between. In DNA, the CDR3 is TGTGCCAGCAGCTTAGCTGTACGCGGTGGGAGCTCTGGGGCCAACGTCCTGACTTTC. It codes for CASSLAVRGGSSGANVLTF.

The rearrangement joins TRBV21-1 to TRBJ2-7; the table's D call of TRBD1 was not tested on the DNA. TRBV21-1 counts as a pseudogene. This CDR3 contains 12 residues. As DNA, the CDR3 is TGTGCCAGCAGCGTCAGGGGGCCGATGCAGTACGTC. Translating gives CASSVRGPMQYV.

The chain carries TRBV9 and TRBJ2-3, with D hard to call. Trimming left V 0 bases short and J 6 bases short, with 11 bases between. This CDR3 has 14 residues. CDR1 and CDR2 from the germline V gene are SGDLS and YYNGEE. This CDR3 reads CASSVAPSADTQYF. The CDR3 DNA sequence: TGTGCCAGCAGCGTAGCTCCAAGCGCTGATACGCAGTATTTT.

The V call is TRBV7-3, the J call TRBJ2-7; 9 nucleotides agree with TRBD2. The germline V gene encodes CDR1 SGHTA and CDR2 FQGTGA. CDR3 length equals 15 residues. Trimming at V came to 2 bases and at J to 1 base, leaving 3 bases not matched to a gene. CDR3 nucleotide sequence: TGTGCCAGCAGCTTATTAGCGGGAGTTTCCTACGAGCAGTACTTC. It specifies CASSLLAGVSYEQYF. The entire variable domain, with the rest obtained from reference TRBV7-3 and TRBJ2-7, is as follows: GAGVSQTPSNKVTEKGKYVELRCDPISGHTALYWYRQSLGQGPEFLIYFQGTGAADDSGLPNDRFFAVRPEGSVSTLKIQRTERGDSAVYLCASSLLAGVSYEQYFGPGTRLTVT.